Below, 13 T cell receptor beta chains from the same sample are listed, as sequenced in a study of shared clonotypes between healthy human individuals. Sequencing was performed with immunoSEQ multiplex PCR; in TCRdb, only in-frame clones are kept and a portion is missing. The sample holds over a million clones, approximately 98% seen once. Sequencing was carried out using naive CD4+ T cells sorted from blood. Documented subset: CD45RA+ positively selected. Receptors originate from a man aged 25 to 40 in good health.

The chain links TRBV5-1 to TRBJ2-1, with D possibly TRBD2 on 5 matching bases. Per the germline V gene, CDR1 is SGHRS and CDR2 is YFSETQ. V lost 0 bases and J 3 bases, leaving 13 bases between the germline ends. The CDR3 covers 16 residues. The CDR3 sequence is CASSLGPLVFYNEQFF. The CDR3 coding sequence is TGCGCCAGCAGCTTGGGACCACTAGTTTTCTACAATGAGCAGTTCTTC.

This clone has a single count. The V call is TRBV2, the J call TRBJ2-7; possible D gene TRBD2, 5 bases. Trimming removed 0 bases from V and 7 bases from J, with 10 bases in between. The CDR3 loop spans 13 amino acids. CDR1 and CDR2 (germline): SNHLY, FYNNEI. Here the CDR3 reads CASSEARGWEQYF. The CDR3 nucleotides are TGTGCCAGCAGTGAAGCGCGAGGGTGGGAGCAGTACTTC.

This chain uses TRBV10-3 with TRBJ1-1, with TRBD1 matching 11 bases. CDR3 length: 14 residues. J gave up 4 bases and V 11 bases, and 9 bases lay outside the gene matches. From germline, CDR1 is ENHRY and CDR2 SYGVKD. CDR3 residues: CASRDRGVRTEAFF. Here the CDR3 DNA reads TGTGCCTCTCGGGACAGGGGGGTTCGCACTGAAGCTTTCTTT.

This clone came up once. The J gene is TRBJ2-1, the V gene TRBV28, with D perhaps being TRBD1 or TRBD2 (9 bases each). CDR3 length equals 20 residues. The V end was cut by 6 bases, the J end by 6 bases, with 33 bases between. Germline V gene lookup returns CDR1 MDHEN and CDR2 SYDVKM. DNA for the CDR3: TGTGCCAGCAGGACTTGGGGACAGGGACTTGAGCGGGAGGAAGGCAATGAGCAGTTCTTC. Encoded protein: CASRTWGQGLEREEGNEQFF.

A word on this clone: Other DNA sequences in the same sample also yield this CDR3. V and J are TRBV28 and TRBJ1-1, with D hard to call. The ends were cut back, 5 bases at V and 0 bases at J, with 4 bases in the middle. The CDR3 loop spans 12 amino acids. Germline CDR1 and CDR2: MDHEN and SYDVKM. CDR3 residues: CASSLLNTEAFF. As DNA, the CDR3 is TGTGCCAGCAGTCTCTTGAACACTGAAGCTTTCTTT.

The chain uses TRBV28 and TRBJ1-3; 7 bases match TRBD1. This CDR3 region has 15 residues. V was pared by 8 bases and J by 0 bases, with 7 bases of the junction left unmatched. Germline CDR1 is MDHEN and CDR2 is SYDVKM. The CDR3 DNA is TGTGCCAGCTGCGACAGGGTGCGCTCTGGAAACACCATATATTTT. Its protein product is CASCDRVRSGNTIYF.

This sequence joins TRBV29-1 and TRBJ2-7; D possibly corresponds to TRBD2 (6 bases). This CDR3 is 14 amino acids long. Germline CDR1 reads SQVTM; CDR2 reads ANQGSEA. Trimming removed 1 base from V and 4 bases from J, with 14 bases in between. The CDR3 bases are TGCAGCGTTGAAGGCCCGGGAGTAGGGTACGAGCAGTACTTC. This translates into CSVEGPGVGYEQYF.

CDR3 in amino acids: CASSASGTGGEKLFF. DNA for the CDR3: TGTGCCAGCAGTGCCTCCGGGACAGGGGGTGAAAAACTGTTTTTT. The chain carries TRBV2 and TRBJ1-4, with 11 bases that match TRBD1. CDR1 SNHLY and CDR2 FYNNEI come from the germline V gene. Losses at the gene ends were 4 bases for V and 7 bases for J; bases not matched to a gene: 5. The CDR3 is made up of 15 amino acids. The complete variable domain, with remaining parts taken from reference TRBV2 and TRBJ1-4, reads EPEVTQTPSHQVTQMGQEVILRCVPISNHLYFYWYRQILGQKVEFLVSFYNNEISEKSEIFDDQFSVERPDGSNFTLKIRSTKLEDSAMYFCASSASGTGGEKLFFGSGTQLSVL.

The rearrangement joins TRBV18 to TRBJ1-3, with 9 positions matching TRBD1. V shed 3 bases, J shed 2 bases, and the junction held 8 bases outside the gene matches. Germline values: CDR1 KGHSH, CDR2 LQKENI. The CDR3 consists of 17 residues. CDR3 loop: CASSPIQGATAGNTIYF. The CDR3 DNA reads TGTGCCAGCTCACCCATACAGGGGGCAACTGCTGGAAACACCATATATTTT.

The chain links TRBV4-1 to TRBJ2-7; 9 nucleotides match TRBD1. Trimming removed 4 bases from V and 3 bases from J; junction bases left unmatched: 16. Germline assignment: CDR1 MGHRA and CDR2 YSYEKL. CDR3 length: 18 residues. The CDR3 region is CASSRNPGSMDRGYEQYF. Here the CDR3 DNA reads TGCGCCAGCAGCCGCAACCCAGGATCGATGGACAGGGGCTACGAGCAGTACTTC.

This rearrangement joins TRBV7-8 to TRBJ2-7; maybe TRBD2 (6 bases). The CDR3 has 15 amino acids. CDR1 SGHVS and CDR2 FQNEAQ come from the germline V gene. V lost 5 bases to trimming and J lost 2 bases, with 16 bases between them. The CDR3 nucleotides read TGTGCCAGCAGCACCGGTATCGGGAGAACCTACGAGCAGTACTTC. This codes for CASSTGIGRTYEQYF.

The chain has TRBV5-6 and TRBJ1-2; TRBD1 might be the D (5 bases). The CDR3 consists of 14 residues. Germline assignment: CDR1 SGHDT and CDR2 YYEEEE. The V gene lost 1 base and the J gene lost 3 bases, with 10 bases spanning the gap. The CDR3 spells CASSLLQEYYGYTF. Written as DNA, the CDR3 is TGTGCCAGCAGCTTGTTACAGGAGTACTATGGCTACACCTTC.

The chain carries TRBV25-1 and TRBJ2-7; unclear D gene. Between the trimmed V and J ends, which lost 4 bases and 2 bases, there was a span of 6 bases. This CDR3 contains 12 residues. The germline gives CDR1 MGHDK, CDR2 SYGVNS. The CDR3 sequence: CASSGSPYEQYF. CDR3 nucleotides: TGTGCCAGCAGTGGGAGTCCCTACGAGCAGTACTTC.